The 28 T cell receptor beta chains given below trace back to one sample, sequenced in a study of OX40 agonist ivuxolimab in advanced cancers. Libraries were prepared by immunoSEQ multiplex PCR; TCRdb keeps only in-frame clonotypes and omits some of them. The table lists tens of thousands of clones, around 84% of them singletons. The sample consisted of CD4+ or CD8+ T cells sorted from blood, taken in a trial of the OX40 agonist ivuxolimab. The receptors were sampled from an adult with an advanced solid tumor such as melanoma, head and neck, liver or kidney cancer.

The chain uses TRBV11-2 and TRBJ2-1; D unclear. In germline, CDR1 is SGHAT, CDR2 FQNNGV. The CDR3 has 13 residues. V dropped 6 bases and J dropped 5 bases, with 11 bases sitting between them. The CDR3 is CASSSFLNNEQFF. The CDR3 nucleotides are TGTGCCAGCAGTTCTTTTCTAAACAATGAGCAGTTCTTC.

V and J are TRBV2 and TRBJ2-2; D is unresolved. V was pared by 3 bases and J by 7 bases, with 15 bases between. The germline V gene encodes CDR1 SNHLY and CDR2 FYNNEI. The CDR3 spans 15 residues. CDR3 sequence: CASSEIRVPDGELFF. The CDR3 DNA reads TGTGCCAGCAGTGAGATAAGGGTCCCAGACGGGGAGCTGTTTTTT.

This clone was observed a few times. The V gene is TRBV6-5, the J gene TRBJ1-2; TRBD1 agrees at 7 bases. Per the germline V gene, CDR1 is MNHEY and CDR2 is SVGAGI. The CDR3 consists of 13 residues. The V segment lost 5 bases and the J segment 3 bases; nucleotides outside the gene matches: 3. The CDR3 protein is CASSRQGDYGYTF. In DNA form, the CDR3 reads TGTGCCAGCAGTCGACAGGGAGACTATGGCTACACCTTC.

V gene TRBV6-1 combines with J gene TRBJ1-5; D gene ambiguous. CDR3 length equals 14 residues. Trimming removed 5 bases at V and 0 bases at J, with 8 bases between. CDR1 MNHNS and CDR2 SASEGT come from the germline V gene. The CDR3 nucleotides read TGTGCCAGCAGTCACGACTATAGCAATCAGCCCCAGCATTTT. This encodes CASSHDYSNQPQHF.

V and J are TRBV5-5 and TRBJ2-7, with D perhaps matching TRBD1 or TRBD2 (5 bases each). Germline assignment: CDR1 SGHKS and CDR2 YYEKEE (reference sequence). V was shortened by 4 bases and J by 3 bases, with 14 bases between the two germline ends. This CDR3 spans 14 amino acids. The CDR3 DNA is TGTGCCAGCAGCCCCTCGGGTGGGGGCTACGAGCAGTACTTC. This translates into CASSPSGGGYEQYF.

This clone was seen a handful of times. This chain joins TRBV7-9 and TRBJ2-2, with D unresolved. The CDR3 runs to 17 residues. Trimming cost V 1 base and J 4 bases, with 16 bases left between them. Germline values: CDR1 SEHNR, CDR2 FQNEAQ (reference sequence). This CDR3 reads CASSLGGLSISTGELFF. CDR3 bases: TGTGCCAGCAGCTTAGGTGGCCTCTCCATTTCCACCGGGGAGCTGTTTTTT. Filled out from reference TRBV7-9 and TRBJ2-2, the complete variable domain reads DTGVSQNPRHKITKRGQNVTFRCDPISEHNRLYWYRQTLGQGPEFLTYFQNEAQLEKSRLLSDRFSAERPKGSFSTLEIQRTEQGDSAMYLCASSLGGLSISTGELFFGEGSRLTVL.

CDR3 nucleotides: TGCAGCGTTGCCGGACAGGGGGCCTGGACCGGGGAGCTGTTTTTT. This sequence encodes CSVAGQGAWTGELFF. The J gene is TRBJ2-2, the V gene TRBV29-1, with 11 bases aligning to TRBD1. The V segment lost 4 bases and the J segment 5 bases; nucleotides outside the gene matches: 6. This CDR3 is 15 amino acids long. Germline CDR1 reads SQVTM; CDR2 reads ANQGSEA.

The chain uses TRBV4-1 and TRBJ1-6, with 9 bases aligning to TRBD1. CDR1 and CDR2 (germline): MGHRA, YSYEKL. The CDR3 runs to 20 residues. V shed 4 bases, J shed 4 bases, and the junction held 17 bases outside the gene matches. The CDR3 nucleotides read TGCGCCAGCAGCCGGCAAGCTCGACAGGGGGGGAACTCTTATAATTCACCCCTCCACTTT. Protein sequence: CASSRQARQGGNSYNSPLHF.

The gene calls are TRBV20-1 and TRBJ2-5, with D hard to call. The V gene's germline CDR1 is DFQATT and CDR2 SNEGSKA (reference sequence). Deletions cut 1 base from V and 5 bases from J, with 5 bases between. The CDR3 is 11 residues long. Here the CDR3 reads CSARVRETQYF. The CDR3 nucleotides are TGCAGTGCTAGAGTGCGGGAGACCCAGTACTTC.

The chain links TRBV28 to TRBJ1-2; 9 bases map to TRBD1. The CDR3 loop spans 14 amino acids. CDR1 is MDHEN and CDR2 is SYDVKM in the germline V gene. The J segment lost 6 bases and the V segment lost 6 bases, leaving 8 bases of the junction unmatched. Written as DNA, the CDR3 is TGTGCCAGCAGACAGGGGGCTGATCCTAATGGCTACACCTTC. Encoded protein: CASRQGADPNGYTF.

V is TRBV18 and J is TRBJ2-3; D is uncertain. The CDR3 length is 11 residues. CDR1 and CDR2 from the germline V gene are KGHSH and LQKENI. Trimming took 2 bases from V and 4 from J, leaving 1 base between them. The chain's CDR3 is CASSPADTQYF. CDR3 coding DNA: TGTGCCAGCTCACCAGCAGATACGCAGTATTTT.

The count of this clone is one. CDR3 loop: CASSLDARSSTDTQYF. CDR3 in DNA: TGTGCCAGCAGCTTGGACGCGCGGTCTAGCACAGATACGCAGTATTTT. This rearrangement joins TRBV5-8 to TRBJ2-3; no reliable D call. Germline assignment: CDR1 SGHTS and CDR2 YDEGEE. V was shortened by 0 bases and J by 0 bases, with 11 bases between the two germline ends. This CDR3 is 16 amino acids long.

J is TRBJ2-7 and V is TRBV6-5; unclear D gene. CDR1 is MNHEY, CDR2 SVGAGI, per germline. The length of the CDR3 is 11 residues. Trimming left V 6 bases short and J 12 bases short, with 15 bases between. CDR3 sequence reads: CASSKGLRRYF. The CDR3 bases are TGTGCCAGCAGCAAAGGGCTTAGGAGGTACTTC.

The chain employs TRBV10-1 and TRBJ2-3; 7 bases agree with TRBD2. Germline lookup yields CDR1 WNHNN and CDR2 SYGVQD (reference sequence). Unmatched junction bases numbered 5, after V lost 0 bases and J lost 2 bases. This CDR3 region has 16 residues. CDR3 sequence: CASSESGLEITDTQYF. CDR3 DNA sequence: TGCGCCAGCAGTGAGTCCGGACTAGAAATCACAGATACGCAGTATTTT.

The gene calls are TRBV2 and TRBJ1-5; D not certain. With 6 bases removed from V and 4 bases from J, the gap between germline ends came to 13 bases. Germline V gene sequence: CDR1 SNHLY, CDR2 FYNNEI. The CDR3 is made up of 14 amino acids. The CDR3 loop is CASSPGSPNQPQHF. The CDR3 region has the DNA TGTGCCAGCAGCCCCGGGTCTCCTAATCAGCCCCAGCATTTT.

The CDR3 DNA follows: TGTGCCTGGAGCGAGGGACTAGCGGGAGGTTACGAGCAGTACTTC. Translated, it gives CAWSEGLAGGYEQYF. The chain is built from TRBV30 and TRBJ2-7; 15 nucleotides match TRBD2. CDR3 length: 15 residues. Germline assignment: CDR1 GTSNPN and CDR2 SVGIG (reference sequence). Trimming cost V 3 bases and J 4 bases; bases outside gene matches: 4.

The chain recombines TRBV5-6 with TRBJ1-4; TRBD1 matches at 10 bases. This CDR3 is built from 15 residues. Germline CDR1 and CDR2: SGHDT and YYEEEE. V shed 4 bases and J 8 bases; nucleotides not matched to a gene: 8. The CDR3 nucleotides are TGTGCCAGCAGCCCCTGGGCGACAGGGGGCGAAAAACTGTTTTTT. Translation: CASSPWATGGEKLFF.

The chain is built from TRBV6-5 and TRBJ2-2; D is perhaps TRBD1 (5 bases). The CDR3 spans 16 residues. CDR1 is MNHEY, CDR2 SVGAGI, per germline. V was pared by 0 bases and J by 1 base, with 9 bases between. CDR3 protein: CASSYSRQKNTGELFF. The CDR3 region has the DNA TGTGCCAGCAGTTACTCCCGACAGAAGAACACCGGGGAGCTGTTTTTT.

The rearrangement links TRBV5-8 to TRBJ1-2; possible D gene TRBD1, 5 bases. CDR1 is SGHTS and CDR2 is YDEGEE in the germline V gene. The CDR3 is 15 residues long. V was trimmed by 1 base and J by 4 bases, leaving 14 bases between them. CDR3 loop: CASSLPRGGGYGYTF. For the CDR3, the DNA is TGTGCCAGCAGCTTGCCGCGGGGCGGCGGCTATGGCTACACCTTC.

The rearrangement links TRBV2 to TRBJ2-1, with 11 bases aligning to TRBD2. V trimming: 8 bases; J trimming: 1 base; junction bases outside the gene matches: 7. In germline, CDR1 is SNHLY, CDR2 FYNNEI. The CDR3 contains 16 residues. CDR3 sequence: CASLGLAGFSYNEQFF. The DNA of the CDR3 is TGTGCCAGCCTTGGACTAGCGGGTTTTTCCTACAATGAGCAGTTCTTC.

V and J are TRBV2 and TRBJ2-7; possible D gene TRBD2, 5 bases. There are 12 residues in the CDR3. V gave up 8 bases and J gave up 3 bases, with 11 bases separating them. Looked up from germline, CDR1 is SNHLY and CDR2 is FYNNEI. The CDR3 loop reads CASGSEFYEQYF. The CDR3 nucleotides are TGTGCCAGCGGGAGCGAGTTCTACGAGCAGTACTTC.

The V and J genes are TRBV28 and TRBJ1-6; tentatively, D is TRBD1 (5 bases). Germline V gene lookup returns CDR1 MDHEN and CDR2 SYDVKM. This CDR3 region has 13 residues. Between the trimmed V and J ends, which lost 7 bases and 7 bases, there was a span of 11 bases. CDR3 sequence (DNA): TGTGCCAGCATCAGGGAGGAAAATTCACCCCTCCACTTT. Amino acids: CASIREENSPLHF.

V is TRBV5-5 and J is TRBJ2-5; D not certain. CDR1 SGHKS and CDR2 YYEKEE come from the germline V gene (reference sequence). CDR3 size: 14 residues. V was clipped by 6 bases and J by 2 bases, with 14 bases between them. The CDR3 loop is CASTLQTVQETQYF. The DNA of the CDR3 is TGTGCCAGCACATTACAGACTGTACAAGAGACCCAGTACTTC.

The V and J genes are TRBV15 and TRBJ2-1, with a possible D match to TRBD1 (6 bases). Trimming pared 0 bases from V and 10 bases from J, leaving 13 bases between. Germline V gives CDR1 LNHNV, CDR2 YYDKDF (reference sequence). This CDR3 comprises 14 residues. The CDR3 loop is CATSRDRQVGEQFF. The CDR3 bases are TGTGCCACCAGCAGAGATCGACAGGTAGGGGAGCAGTTCTTC.

A few counts support this clone. The V call is TRBV10-3, the J call TRBJ2-7, with TRBD1 matching 9 bases. V lost 4 bases and J lost 5; bases outside the gene matches: 0. The CDR3 loop spans 12 amino acids. Germline CDR1 is ENHRY and CDR2 is SYGVKD. DNA of the CDR3: TGTGCCATCAGTGGGACAGGGGACGAGCAGTACTTC. This sequence encodes CAISGTGDEQYF.

The CDR3 nucleotides read TGTGCCAGCAGTTTATTCAGCGGGAGGGCTGGAAATGAGCAGTTCTTC. It is translated as CASSLFSGRAGNEQFF. The chain couples TRBV27 to TRBJ2-1, with 10 bases matching TRBD2. The germline CDR1 and CDR2 sequences are MNHEY and SMNVEV (reference sequence). V lost 1 base to trimming and J lost 7 bases; unmatched junction nucleotides: 7. The CDR3 sequence is 16 residues long.

The rearrangement uses TRBV28 and TRBJ2-4; D perhaps matches TRBD2 (5 bases). This CDR3 comprises 13 residues. Germline V gene data show CDR1 as MDHEN and CDR2 as SYDVKM. V dropped 8 bases and J dropped 3 bases, with 11 bases sitting between them. The CDR3 DNA reads TGTGCCAGCGAGGAGGTAAACAAAAACATTCAGTACTTC. It yields the protein CASEEVNKNIQYF. The variable domain in full, completed from reference TRBV28 and TRBJ2-4, reads DVKVTQSSRYLVKRTGEKVFLECVQDMDHENMFWYRQDPGLGLRLIYFSYDVKMKEKGDIPEGYSVSREKKERFSLILESASTNQTSMYLCASEEVNKNIQYFGAGTRLSVL.

This chain joins TRBV19 and TRBJ1-5, with 8 positions matching TRBD1. J gave up 5 bases and V 6 bases, and 9 bases lay outside the gene matches. Germline V gene lookup returns CDR1 LNHDA and CDR2 SQIVND (reference sequence). The CDR3 has 15 residues. The CDR3 reads CASSPPQGAYQPQHF. The DNA of the CDR3 is TGTGCCAGTAGCCCCCCCCAGGGGGCATATCAGCCCCAGCATTTT.